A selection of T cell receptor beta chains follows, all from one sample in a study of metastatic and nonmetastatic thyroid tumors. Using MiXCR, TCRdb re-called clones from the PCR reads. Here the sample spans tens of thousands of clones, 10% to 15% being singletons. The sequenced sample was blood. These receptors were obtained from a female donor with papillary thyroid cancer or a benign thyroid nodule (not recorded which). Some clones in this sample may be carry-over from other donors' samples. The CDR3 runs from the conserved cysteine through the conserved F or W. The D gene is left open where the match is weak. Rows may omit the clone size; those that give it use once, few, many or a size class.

CASSRTGESNQPQHF	TGTGCCAGCAGTAGGACAGGAGAGAGCAATCAGCCCCAGCATTTT	TRBD1	TRBV6-1	TRBJ1-5	.
CASMSPNLGRSDGYTF	TGTGCCAGCATGTCCCCGAATCTCGGACGCTCGGATGGCTACACCTTC	.	TRBV6-1	TRBJ1-2	few
CSARARGLVRQPQHF	TGCAGTGCTAGAGCTCGGGGTTTGGTAAGGCAGCCCCAGCATTTT	.	TRBV20-1	TRBJ1-5	.
CASSYEGLGNQPQHF	TGTGCCAGCAGTTACGAGGGGCTGGGCAATCAGCCCCAGCATTTT	.	TRBV6-5	TRBJ1-5	many
CASSWDRGSSGNTIYF	TGTGCCAGCAGTTGGGACAGGGGCTCATCTGGAAACACCATATATTTT	TRBD1	TRBV2	TRBJ1-3	many
CASSRDRGLPEFF	TGTGCCAGCAGCAGGGACAGGGGATTACCGGAGTTCTTC	TRBD1	TRBV14	TRBJ2-1	.
CASSDPTGSYGYTF	TGTGCCAGCAGCGACCCCACAGGGAGCTATGGCTACACCTTC	.	TRBV9	TRBJ1-2	many
CASRLEGGSSTDTQYF	TGTGCCAGCAGGTTAGAGGGCGGCAGCAGCACAGATACGCAGTATTTT	.	TRBV7-8	TRBJ2-3	many
CSARTTTGYEQYF	TGCAGTGCCCGGACAACCACGGGGTACGAGCAGTACTTC	.	TRBV20-1	TRBJ2-7	many
CASSETGEGSYGYTF	TGTGCCAGCAGTGAAACGGGGGAGGGAAGCTATGGCTACACCTTC	.	TRBV6-1	TRBJ1-2	.
CASSITDRRTMGTWELFF	TGTGCCAGCAGCATAACAGACCGACGTACCATGGGGACCTGGGAGCTGTTTTTT	.	TRBV11-1	TRBJ2-2	.
CASSPAGVPYGYTF	TGTGCCAGCAGTCCAGCGGGGGTCCCCTATGGCTACACCTTC	.	TRBV5-6	TRBJ1-2	few
CASSLERDYEQYF	TGTGCCAGCAGCTTGGAAAGGGACTACGAGCAGTACTTC	.	TRBV11-1	TRBJ2-7	many
CASSARLAGDVRTQYF	TGTGCCAGTAGTGCCCGACTAGCGGGAGATGTGAGGACCCAGTACTTC	TRBD2	TRBV19	TRBJ2-5	many
CASSAQGRGYTF	TGTGCCAGCAGTGCCCAGGGACGTGGCTACACCTTC	.	TRBV6-1	TRBJ1-2	many
CASSLAAGQGNYGYTF	TGTGCCAGCAGTTTAGCCGCGGGGCAGGGAAACTATGGCTACACCTTC	.	TRBV28	TRBJ1-2	many
CAATGRANSDTQYF	TGTGCCGCCACCGGGAGGGCCAACTCAGATACGCAGTATTTT	TRBD2	TRBV30	TRBJ2-3	many
CASSFAGQGHSPLHF	TGTGCCAGCAGTTTCGCGGGACAGGGGCATTCACCCCTCCACTTT	TRBD1	TRBV28	TRBJ1-6	many
CSVGGGPGNQPQHF	TGCAGCGTGGGCGGTGGGCCAGGGAATCAGCCCCAGCATTTT	.	TRBV29-1	TRBJ1-5	many
CASSVGSQRLAETQYF	TGTGCCAGCAGCGTAGGATCACAGCGGTTGGCAGAGACCCAGTACTTC	.	TRBV9	TRBJ2-5	many
CASSQVSRSGANVLTF	TGTGCCAGCAGCCAAGTATCACGTTCTGGGGCCAACGTCCTGACTTTC	.	TRBV4-2	TRBJ2-6	many
CASSGGTSYEQFF	TGTGCCAGCAGCGGAGGGACTAGCTATGAGCAGTTCTTC	TRBD2	TRBV7-2	TRBJ2-1	many
CASRPVWGLDNNEQFF	TGTGCCAGCAGGCCAGTTTGGGGGTTGGACAACAATGAGCAGTTCTTC	.	TRBV28	TRBJ2-1	many
CASSLTDLYEQYF	TGTGCCAGCAGCTTAACGGACCTCTACGAGCAGTACTTC	.	TRBV7-2	TRBJ2-7	many
CASSPRTSGLGEQFF	TGTGCCAGCAGCCCCCGGACTAGCGGTCTGGGTGAGCAGTTCTTC	TRBD2	TRBV9	TRBJ2-1	many
CASSYTPGQGASYGYTF	TGTGCCAGCAGCTATACGCCGGGACAGGGGGCAAGTTATGGCTACACCTTC	TRBD1	TRBV7-3	TRBJ1-2	many
CASRDANYGYTF	TGTGCCAGCAGGGACGCTAACTATGGCTACACCTTC	.	TRBV6-1	TRBJ1-2	many
CASSVPPGPAQGAYNEQFF	TGTGCCAGCAGTGTACCCCCGGGGCCCGCCCAGGGGGCCTACAATGAGCAGTTCTTC	TRBD1	TRBV28	TRBJ2-1	many
CASSLAGGDNTGELFF	TGTGCCAGCAGCTTGGCAGGGGGCGACAACACCGGGGAGCTGTTTTTT	TRBD1	TRBV7-8	TRBJ2-2	.
CAISTAPGNTIYF	TGTGCCATCAGTACAGCGCCTGGAAACACCATATATTTT	.	TRBV10-3	TRBJ1-3	few
CASSLALGPTLSYNEQFF	TGTGCCAGCAGCTTAGCCCTAGGGCCGACCCTATCCTACAATGAGCAGTTCTTC	.	TRBV11-1	TRBJ2-1	many
CSAATGSYTEAFF	TGCAGTGCAGCGACAGGGTCGTACACTGAAGCTTTCTTT	TRBD1	TRBV20-1	TRBJ1-1	many
CASSSQNQPQHF	TGTGCCAGCAGCTCACAGAATCAGCCCCAGCATTTT	.	TRBV7-9	TRBJ1-5	many
CASSSTSGRTGELFF	TGTGCCAGCAGCTCTACTAGCGGGAGGACCGGGGAGCTGTTTTTT	TRBD2	TRBV7-9	TRBJ2-2	many
CASSQDKLQGRSSGANVLTF	TGTGCCAGCAGCCAAGATAAATTGCAGGGGAGAAGCTCTGGGGCCAATGTCCTGACTTTC	.	TRBV4-2	TRBJ2-6	.
CASSLFGDTYEQYF	TGTGCCAGCAGCTTATTTGGGGATACCTACGAGCAGTACTTC	.	TRBV7-2	TRBJ2-7	.
CASSLGSTSYEQYF	TGTGCCAGCAGCTTGGGATCAACATCCTACGAGCAGTACTTC	.	TRBV7-9	TRBJ2-7	many
CASSLYRPGGNHHEQYF	TGTGCCAGCAGCTTATATCGTCCGGGAGGTAATCATCACGAGCAGTACTTC	TRBD2	TRBV11-2	TRBJ2-7	many
CASSQGTGMGPDEQYF	TGCGCCAGCAGCCAAGGGACAGGGATGGGTCCCGACGAGCAGTACTTC	TRBD1	TRBV4-1	TRBJ2-7	many
CSSSVGPQGQETQYF	TGTTCCAGCAGCGTAGGTCCCCAGGGACAAGAGACCCAGTACTTC	.	TRBV9	TRBJ2-5	.
CASSEVVRETGRAFF	TGTGCCAGCAGTGAAGTAGTAAGGGAAACAGGGCGAGCTTTCTTT	.	TRBV6-1	TRBJ1-1	few
CASSFSGGSGYTF	TGCGCCAGCAGCTTCTCAGGGGGTAGTGGCTACACCTTC	TRBD1	TRBV5-1	TRBJ1-2	many
CAWSRGQETQYF	TGTGCCTGGAGTCGGGGCCAAGAGACCCAGTACTTC	.	TRBV30	TRBJ2-5	.
CASSSYRGGTGELFF	TGTGCCAGCAGCTCCTACAGGGGAGGGACCGGGGAGCTGTTTTTT	.	TRBV7-9	TRBJ2-2	many
CASSARGTDNEKLFF	TGTGCCAGTAGTGCTCGGGGGACAGATAATGAAAAACTGTTTTTT	TRBD1	TRBV19	TRBJ1-4	many
CASSQASGGYNEQFF	TGTGCCAGCAGCCAAGCTAGCGGGGGCTACAATGAGCAGTTCTTC	TRBD2	TRBV3-1	TRBJ2-1	many
CSASALPRGRNTEAFF	TGCAGTGCTAGTGCTCTTCCTAGGGGCAGGAACACTGAAGCTTTCTTT	.	TRBV20-1	TRBJ1-1	many
CASSPSETQYF	TGTGCCAGCAGTCCTTCGGAGACCCAGTACTTC	.	TRBV12-3/TRBV12-4	TRBJ2-5	many
CAISATGGADTQYF	TGTGCCATCAGTGCTACAGGAGGGGCAGATACGCAGTATTTT	.	TRBV10-3	TRBJ2-3	many
CASTLAGRGATEQFF	TGTGCCAGCACCTTAGCGGGAAGAGGGGCCACTGAGCAGTTCTTC	TRBD2	TRBV2	TRBJ2-1	many
CASSQERQGHTEAFF	TGCGCCAGCAGCCAAGAGAGACAGGGGCACACTGAAGCTTTCTTT	TRBD1	TRBV4-3	TRBJ1-1	many
CASSYVGYEQYF	TGTGCCAGCAGTTACGTGGGGTACGAGCAGTACTTC	.	TRBV6-2/TRBV6-3	TRBJ2-7	many
CSATSGTLPDTQYF	TGCAGTGCTACCTCCGGGACCCTTCCAGATACGCAGTATTTT	.	TRBV20-1	TRBJ2-3	.
CASIRQGAYNEQFF	TGTGCCAGCATCAGACAGGGGGCCTACAATGAGCAGTTCTTC	TRBD1	TRBV6-2/TRBV6-3	TRBJ2-1	many
CASRAGTSGRNEQFF	TGTGCCAGCAGGGCCGGGACTAGCGGGAGAAATGAGCAGTTCTTC	TRBD2	TRBV2	TRBJ2-1	many
CASSVLGEPPSTDTQYF	TGTGCCAGCAGTGTACTCGGTGAGCCTCCTAGCACAGATACGCAGTATTTT	.	TRBV2	TRBJ2-3	many
CASSWDRASQETQYF	TGTGCCAGCAGCTGGGATAGGGCTTCCCAAGAGACCCAGTACTTT	.	TRBV12-3/TRBV12-4	TRBJ2-5	few